This T cell receptor beta chain appears in the sequencing data of a study of T cell repertoires in cytomegalovirus infection. Looking at the study overall: TCR beta signatures that were public indicated CMV infection and matching HLA type.

The CDR3 totals 12 residues. V lost 5 bases, J lost 6 bases, and 8 bases lay in between. From germline, CDR1 is MNHEY and CDR2 SVGAGI. At least ten counts were recorded for this clonotype. Antigen unknown. Notes on the study in general: The ex vivo response was dominated by HLA-C-restricted CMV-specific TCR beta clonotypes. There were carriers of CMV plus the relevant HLA, and cumulative public TCR beta family frequency identified them.

TCRdb reprocessed the reads with MiXCR, giving one entry per CDR3 protein. The repertoire holds about 490,000 distinct CDR3 sequences, 16% seen once, with 20% to 30% in the top ten. The rearrangement uses TRBV6-5 and TRBJ1-5, with D uncertain. The sequence was collected from a human donor in good health (CMV status not recorded). Some clones in this sample may be carry-over from other donors' samples. The sequencing input was CD8+ T cells from PBMCs. CDR3 bases: TGTGCCAGCAGTACCCTAGGTCAGCCCCAGCATTTT. Translation: CASSTLGQPQHF.